The subject of this entry is one T cell receptor (beta chain). TCRdb keeps only in-frame clones here, not all; method: immunoSEQ multiplex PCR. The sample contains under 40,000 clones, approximately 90% of which appear only once. The data were obtained in a study of T cell changes during pregnancy in multiple sclerosis. CDR3 length: 14 amino acids. V lost 0 bases to trimming and J lost 3 bases; unmatched junction nucleotides: 1. The germline V gene has CDR1 SGHDT and CDR2 YYEEEE. This clonotype was sampled from a female donor with multiple sclerosis, enrolled in a pregnancy study. V is TRBV5-6 and J is TRBJ2-7, with 9 bases lining up with TRBD1. The starting material was CD8+ T cells from peripheral blood mononuclear cells, obtained in the first trimester of pregnancy. This chain's CDR3 is CASSLVGQGYEQYF. CDR3 DNA: TGTGCCAGCAGCTTGGTGGGACAGGGCTACGAGCAGTACTTC.